This T cell receptor (beta chain) was sequenced for a study of beta chain features in type 1 diabetes. Whole-study findings and limits: Shorter templates might be favored by PCR, equally in patients and controls. The naive, central memory and Treg TCRB repertoires of patients appeared to be more similar to one another than those of healthy donors. TCRB CDR3s were moderately but significantly shorter in Type 1 diabetes patients in all four CD4+ subsets.

Turning to this clone: Its antigen remains unidentified.

V was trimmed by 0 bases and J by 0 bases, leaving 16 bases between them. CDR1 SGHRS and CDR2 YFSETQ come from the germline V gene. The CDR3 has 17 amino acids. TCRB transcripts that were expressed got sequenced, as all of the isolated RNA had been reverse transcribed. This table comes from immunoSEQ multiplex PCR, and its TCRdb copy is limited to in-frame clones, with some not included. The sample yields under 300,000 clones, 25% to 35% seen once. This sequence was found in a young man in good health. The specimen was central memory CD4+ T cells from blood. The chain employs TRBV5-1 and TRBJ2-7; no clear D. Here the CDR3 DNA reads TGCGCCAGCAGCTTGGAAGGCCCGGGTCGATCCTCCTACGAGCAGTACTTC. Translating gives CASSLEGPGRSSYEQYF.